This entry concerns a single T cell receptor (beta chain). Its antigen is as yet unknown. The source of the sample is a study of STAT5B mutations in CD4+ large granular lymphocyte leukemia. General study findings and limits: Main leukemic clonotypes were patient-specific, but approximately 27% appeared at low frequency elsewhere.

Deletions cut 4 bases from V and 9 bases from J, with 20 bases between. Germline V CDR1 and CDR2: SGHRS, YFSETQ. The CDR3 consists of 16 residues. Sequencing was at survey level. Produced via immunoSEQ multiplex PCR; TCRdb's table is partial and in-frame only. In the table there are roughly 30,000 clones, less than 75% of which are singletons. V usage is TRBV5-1 and J usage is TRBJ1-6; D is perhaps TRBD1 (5 bases). This receptor was identified in a human donor in good health. The sequencing sample was made of CD4+ T cells from blood buffy coats. CDR3 DNA sequence: TGCGCCAGCAGCCCCGCGACAACCCGGCAGGGTTCACCCCTCCACTTT. The encoded protein is CASSPATTRQGSPLHF. The entire variable domain, with the rest obtained from reference TRBV5-1 and TRBJ1-6, is as follows: KAGVTQTPRYLIKTRGQQVTLSCSPISGHRSVSWYQQTPGQGLQFLFEYFSETQRNKGNFPGRFSGRQFSNSRSEMNVSTLELGDSALYLCASSPATTRQGSPLHFGNGTRLTVT.